This TCR beta chain appears in the sequencing data of a study of T cell repertoires in cytomegalovirus infection. Study context: Indicated by public TCR beta signatures were CMV infection and matching HLA type. Overall study findings and caveats: CMV-specific TCR beta clonotypes restricted by HLA-C dominated the ex vivo response. Accumulated public TCR beta family frequency recognized individuals carrying CMV together with the relevant HLA.

Details on this clonotype: Antigen: not known.

TCRdb reprocessed the reads via MiXCR and lists one record per CDR3 protein. The sample has under 250,000 distinct CDR3 sequences, approximately 13% seen once. The sequencing input was PBMCs. The TCR sequence derives from a human donor in good health (CMV status not recorded). Some clones in this sample may be carry-over from other donors' samples.

The CDR3 nucleotides are TGTGCCAGCTTTGGGGGCACTGAAGCTTTCTTT. This codes for CASFGGTEAFF. The chain recombines TRBV5-4 with TRBJ1-1; maybe TRBD1 (5 bases). Germline V gene sequence: CDR1 SGHNT, CDR2 YYREEE (reference sequence). With 7 bases removed from V and 4 bases from J, the gap between germline ends came to 8 bases. This CDR3 spans 11 amino acids.